This is a list of T cell receptor beta chains from one sample in a study of T cell responses to AZD1222 COVID-19 vaccine. Sequencing used immunoSEQ multiplex PCR; TCRdb keeps in-frame clones, though not all of them. The data hold 150,000 to 200,000 clones, with roughly 94% observed a single time. Specimen: peripheral blood, collected 28 days after the second AZD1222 dose. Receptors originate from an adult who received the AZD1222 COVID-19 vaccine. Each CDR3 is given with its conserved first and last residue. D genes are given only for firm matches. Rows may omit the clone size; those that give it use once, few, many or a size class.

D gene,clone size,J gene,V gene,CDR3 protein,CDR3 DNA
NA,NA,TRBJ2-5,TRBV9,CASSVDHRQQETQYF,TGTGCCAGCAGCGTAGACCACAGGCAGCAAGAGACCCAGTACTTC
TRBD1,NA,TRBJ1-2,TRBV23-1,CASSQSGGQENGYTF,TGCGCCAGCAGTCAATCGGGGGGACAGGAAAATGGCTACACCTTC
TRBD1,NA,TRBJ1-2,TRBV28,CASSRTGAVGYTF,TGTGCCAGCAGTAGGACAGGGGCCGTGGGCTACACCTTC
NA,NA,TRBJ1-6,TRBV3-1/TRBV3-2,CASSQGGLDNSPLHF,TGTGCCAGCAGCCAAGGGGGGCTCGATAATTCACCCCTCCACTTT
TRBD1,once,TRBJ1-2,TRBV24-1,CATSPSPGQGTPNYGYTF,TGTGCCACCAGTCCCTCCCCCGGACAGGGCACTCCTAACTATGGCTACACCTTC
TRBD1,NA,TRBJ1-1,TRBV28,CASGRGGEDTEAFF,TGTGCCAGCGGGCGAGGGGGCGAGGACACTGAAGCTTTCTTT
TRBD1,NA,TRBJ1-4,TRBV7-2,CASSPTGVAEKLFF,TGTGCCAGCAGCCCGACAGGGGTGGCTGAAAAACTGTTTTTT
NA,NA,TRBJ2-7,TRBV5-4,CASSVIQATGEQYF,TGTGCCAGCAGCGTAATACAGGCCACGGGAGAGCAGTACTTC
NA,NA,TRBJ1-2,TRBV5-1,CASSLEQGGYTF,TGCGCCAGCAGCTTGGAGCAAGGTGGCTACACCTTC
NA,NA,TRBJ1-4,TRBV6-1,CASSEAGRVGEKLFF,TGTGCCAGCAGTGAAGCGGGGAGGGTTGGGGAAAAACTGTTTTTT
NA,NA,TRBJ1-3,TRBV6-1,CASSEAHPQARPPTGTQNTIYF,TGTGCCAGCAGTGAAGCGCACCCCCAAGCGCGTCCTCCCACCGGGACACAAAACACCATATATTTT
TRBD1,once,TRBJ1-6,TRBV9,CASSVGSGGPNSPLHF,TGTGCCAGCAGCGTAGGGTCAGGGGGTCCCAATTCACCCCTCCACTTT
NA,NA,TRBJ2-3,TRBV2,CASKRPSTDTQYF,TGTGCCAGCAAACGGCCCAGCACAGATACGCAGTATTTT
NA,NA,TRBJ1-1,TRBV2,CASSGQTMNTEAFF,TGTGCCAGCAGTGGGCAGACCATGAACACTGAAGCTTTCTTT
NA,NA,TRBJ1-1,TRBV11-2,CASSYTPGEAFF,TGTGCCAGCAGCTACACCCCAGGTGAAGCTTTCTTT
NA,NA,TRBJ1-1,TRBV7-9,CASSSQGNTEAFF,TGTGCCAGCAGCTCACAGGGTAACACTGAAGCTTTCTTT
NA,NA,TRBJ1-3,TRBV28,CASRGRPSGNTIYF,TGTGCCAGCAGGGGCAGACCCTCTGGAAACACCATATATTTT
NA,NA,TRBJ2-7,TRBV19,CASSTGRGYEQYF,TGTGCCAGTAGTACTGGACGAGGCTACGAGCAGTACTTC
NA,NA,TRBJ2-3,TRBV27,CASTVSGADTQYF,TGTGCCAGCACGGTCTCAGGGGCAGATACGCAGTATTTT
TRBD1,NA,TRBJ1-2,TRBV7-8,CASTMGTGGYFNYGYTF,TGTGCCAGCACCATGGGTACAGGGGGATACTTTAACTATGGCTACACCTTC
NA,NA,TRBJ1-5,TRBV28,CASSPGDYSNQPQHF,TGTGCCAGCAGCCCAGGGGACTATAGCAATCAGCCCCAGCATTTT
TRBD2,NA,TRBJ2-7,TRBV2,CASRGLAGGSYEQYF,TGTGCCAGCAGGGGACTAGCGGGAGGTTCCTACGAGCAGTACTTC
TRBD1,NA,TRBJ1-2,TRBV7-9,CASSPTSTGALTGYTF,TGTGCCAGCAGCCCGACTTCGACAGGGGCCCTTACCGGCTACACCTTC
NA,NA,TRBJ1-4,TRBV18,CASSPLSGNEKLFF,TGTGCCAGCTCACCACTGAGCGGTAATGAAAAACTGTTTTTT
NA,NA,TRBJ2-1,TRBV3-1/TRBV3-2,CASSKAARNEQFF,TGTGCCAGCAGCAAAGCGGCCCGCAATGAGCAGTTCTTC
TRBD2,NA,TRBJ2-1,TRBV13,CASSPPTGGPSEQFF,TGTGCCAGCAGCCCACCGACGGGAGGGCCTAGTGAGCAGTTCTTC
TRBD1,NA,TRBJ2-2,TRBV18,CASSPPSTGISGELFF,TGTGCCAGCTCACCACCTTCGACAGGGATCTCCGGGGAGCTGTTTTTT
NA,few,TRBJ1-2,TRBV9,CASSVDEYGYTF,TGTGCCAGCAGCGTAGACGAGTATGGCTACACCTTC
NA,NA,TRBJ1-5,TRBV28,CASSPSRWPQHF,TGTGCCAGCAGTCCCTCCCGGTGGCCCCAGCATTTT
TRBD2,NA,TRBJ2-1,TRBV9,CASSPQLAGNEQFF,TGTGCCAGCAGCCCCCAACTAGCGGGCAATGAGCAGTTCTTC
NA,NA,TRBJ2-3,TRBV12-3/TRBV12-4,CASSIGDTQYF,TGTGCCAGCAGTATCGGGGATACGCAGTATTTT
NA,NA,TRBJ1-2,TRBV29-1,CSVEWSRDGYGYTF,TGCAGCGTTGAATGGTCCAGGGATGGCTATGGCTACACCTTC
NA,NA,TRBJ2-7,TRBV7-9,CASSLYEEQYF,TGTGCCAGCAGCTTATATGAAGAGCAGTACTTC
TRBD1,NA,TRBJ2-1,TRBV18,CASSSGQGALGEQFF,TGTGCCAGCTCGTCCGGACAGGGGGCATTGGGTGAGCAGTTCTTC
TRBD2,NA,TRBJ2-1,TRBV24-1,CATSDRTRGNEQFF,TGTGCCACCAGTGACCGGACTAGAGGCAATGAGCAGTTCTTC
TRBD1,once,TRBJ1-2,TRBV29-1,CSVEVETGGAGYTF,TGCAGCGTTGAAGTAGAGACAGGGGGCGCAGGCTACACCTTC
NA,NA,TRBJ2-2,TRBV6-1,CASSETEGHGELFF,TGTGCCAGCAGTGAAACGGAGGGCCACGGGGAGCTGTTTTTT
NA,NA,TRBJ1-2,TRBV28,CASSPGDRVNYGYTF,TGTGCCAGCAGCCCAGGAGACCGAGTTAACTATGGCTACACCTTC
NA,NA,TRBJ1-5,TRBV6-1,CASSERKDQPQHF,TGTGCCAGCAGTGAACGTAAGGATCAGCCCCAGCATTTT
TRBD1,NA,TRBJ2-5,TRBV28,CASRGQGQSVETQYF,TGTGCCAGCAGGGGACAGGGACAGTCTGTAGAGACCCAGTACTTC
NA,NA,TRBJ2-1,TRBV28,CASSLSQTMGVLFF,TGTGCCAGCAGTTTAAGCCAGACTATGGGCGTTCTGTTCTTC
NA,once,TRBJ2-7,TRBV6-5,CASSYIGGEYEQYF,TGTGCCAGCAGTTACATCGGGGGCGAGTACGAGCAGTACTTC
NA,once,TRBJ2-5,TRBV5-1,CASSSDQEETQYF,TGCGCCAGCAGCTCGGACCAGGAAGAGACCCAGTACTTC
NA,NA,TRBJ2-7,TRBV4-3,CASSQDAGALSEQYF,TGCGCCAGCAGCCAAGACGCCGGAGCGCTCTCTGAGCAGTACTTC
NA,NA,TRBJ2-7,TRBV7-8,CASSTRQKYEQYF,TGTGCCAGCAGCACACGACAGAAGTACGAGCAGTACTTC
TRBD1,NA,TRBJ1-4,TRBV11-2,CASSLVGTGLREKLFF,TGTGCCAGCAGCTTAGTAGGGACAGGGTTAAGGGAAAAACTGTTTTTT
TRBD1,NA,TRBJ2-5,TRBV24-1,CATSDDRVGQETQYF,TGTGCCACCAGTGATGACAGGGTTGGGCAAGAGACCCAGTACTTC
NA,NA,TRBJ2-1,TRBV27,CASSYGNEQFF,TGTGCCAGCAGTTACGGCAATGAGCAGTTCTTC
NA,NA,TRBJ2-1,TRBV24-1,CATSDPNMGEQFF,TGTGCCACCAGTGATCCCAATATGGGTGAGCAGTTCTTC
NA,NA,TRBJ1-4,TRBV30,CAWSVFGEKLFF,TGTGCCTGGTCGGTCTTTGGTGAAAAACTGTTTTTT
NA,NA,TRBJ2-1,TRBV23-1,CASSPPGPKFSNEQFF,TGCGCCAGCAGTCCGCCGGGACCTAAGTTTAGCAATGAGCAGTTCTTC
TRBD1,NA,TRBJ2-1,TRBV7-2,CASSSRGQGRGNEQFF,TGTGCCAGCAGCTCAAGAGGACAGGGACGAGGCAATGAGCAGTTCTTC
NA,NA,TRBJ2-2,TRBV18,CASSQQFSGPMNTGELFF,TGTGCCAGCTCACAGCAGTTTTCGGGACCGATGAACACCGGGGAGCTGTTTTTT
NA,NA,TRBJ2-3,TRBV27,CASSTRPGGSTDTQYF,TGTGCCAGCAGTACAAGACCAGGAGGTAGCACAGATACGCAGTATTTT
NA,NA,TRBJ2-2,TRBV7-9,CASSLNTGELFF,TGTGCCAGCAGCTTAAACACCGGGGAGCTGTTTTTT
TRBD1,NA,TRBJ2-1,TRBV27,CASTRDRSYNEQFF,TGTGCCAGCACCCGGGACAGGTCTTACAATGAGCAGTTCTTC
NA,NA,TRBJ1-1,TRBV12-3/TRBV12-4,CASGTLNTEAFF,TGTGCCAGCGGAACACTGAACACTGAAGCTTTCTTT